The 21 T cell receptor beta chains reported below all come from one sample, sequenced in a study of low-dose radiotherapy and immunotherapy resistance in tumors. First-strand cDNA used TRAV- and TRBV-specific primers, covering alpha and beta chains. Using a constant-region primer together with a V-primer adapter, TCRs were subjected to around 22 PCR cycles of amplification. Each CDR3 protein gets one entry after TCRdb re-called the reads with MiXCR. The sample lists about 89,000 distinct CDR3 sequences, 8% to 10% occurring once. The time point is: before trial treatment. The sample in question was PBMCs, obtained before treatment. The origin of the receptors is a male donor with prostate cancer.

This clonotype was seen many times. The J gene is TRBJ1-4, the V gene TRBV6-6, with D possibly TRBD1 on 5 matching bases. This CDR3 has 15 residues. The V end was cut by 0 bases, the J end by 0 bases, with 5 bases between. CDR1 and CDR2 from the germline V gene are MNHNY and SVGAGI (reference sequence). The CDR3 region has the DNA TGTGCCAGCAGTTACTCGACAGCAACTAATGAAAAACTGTTTTTT. This codes for CASSYSTATNEKLFF.

This clonotype was seen at least ten times. CDR3 nucleotides: TGCAGCGTTGAGAGCGGGAGTGGCTACGAGCAGTACTTC. It yields the protein CSVESGSGYEQYF. The chain links TRBV29-1 to TRBJ2-7, with 8 positions matching TRBD2. Germline CDR1 reads SQVTM; CDR2 reads ANQGSEA. The CDR3 has 13 residues. With 3 bases clipped from V and 3 bases from J, the junction kept 4 bases outside the gene matches.

This clonotype was counted between two and nine times. This chain connects TRBV27 to TRBJ2-1; 9 positions match TRBD1. The germline V gene has CDR1 MNHEY and CDR2 SMNVEV (reference sequence). V dropped 0 bases and J dropped 8; count of bases not matched to a gene: 8. The CDR3 spans 16 residues. CDR3 DNA sequence: TGTGCCAGCAGTTTATCGGGGACAGGGTATTATGATGAGCAGTTCTTC. Amino acids: CASSLSGTGYYDEQFF.

This clonotype was counted many times. This chain connects TRBV12-3 or TRBV12-4 to TRBJ2-5; the D gene is possibly TRBD1 (7 bases). Trimming took off 3 bases at V and 9 bases at J, with 11 bases between the two ends. The CDR3 is made up of 12 amino acids. The CDR3 DNA follows: TGTGCCAGCAGTTTGGACAGGAGGGCCCAGTACTTC. It translates to CASSLDRRAQYF.

To note about this clonotype: A read error likely explains this, since a far larger clone differs by one base. V and J are TRBV4-3 and TRBJ2-7; 13 bases match TRBD2. CDR3 size: 17 residues. Germline-derived CDR1 and CDR2 are LGHNA and YSLEER. The junction had 12 bases not matched to a gene; V was cut back by 3 bases and J by 7 bases. This CDR3 is CASSQMLTTSGRAEQYF. In DNA form, the CDR3 reads TGCGCCAGCAGCCAGATGCTCACTACTAGCGGGAGGGCTGAGCAGTACTTC.

The chain couples TRBV6-5 to TRBJ2-1; 12 nucleotides align to TRBD2. The CDR3 is made up of 14 amino acids. V was clipped by 7 bases and J by 7 bases; unmatched bases: 5. CDR1 and CDR2 (germline): MNHEY, SVGAGI. CDR3 region: CASISSGRGNEQFF. CDR3 nucleotide sequence: TGTGCCAGCATCTCTAGCGGGAGGGGGAATGAGCAGTTCTTC.

This clonotype was picked up many times. The chain combines TRBV27 with TRBJ2-2, with no clear D. Deletions cut 3 bases from V and 4 bases from J, with 6 bases between. Germline CDR1 MNHEY, CDR2 SMNVEV (reference sequence). CDR3 length equals 13 residues. The CDR3 region is CASSFVSTGELFF. Here the CDR3 DNA reads TGTGCCAGCAGTTTTGTCAGCACCGGGGAGCTGTTTTTT.

This clonotype appeared many times. The V and J genes are TRBV6-5 and TRBJ2-7; D is unresolved. V lost 6 bases to trimming and J lost 0 bases, with 6 bases between them. Germline V gene sequence: CDR1 MNHEY, CDR2 SVGAGI. The CDR3 extends over 12 amino acids. The CDR3 DNA is TGTGCCAGCAGCCCACGCTCCTACGAGCAGTACTTC. Translated, it gives CASSPRSYEQYF.

Details on this clonotype: A far more abundant clone sits one base away, making this likely a read error. The rearrangement uses TRBV7-2 and TRBJ1-2; the D is unclear. Germline V gives CDR1 SGHTA, CDR2 FQGNSA. The CDR3 is 15 amino acids. For the CDR3, the DNA is TGCGCCAGCGGCCAAGACCTCGCCACGGGGTATGGCTACACCTTC. Amino acid sequence: CASGQDLATGYGYTF. Together with reference TRBV7-2 and TRBJ1-2, the CDR3 gives the full variable domain: GAGVSQSPSNKVTEKGKDVELRCDPISGHTALYWYRQSLGQGLEFLIYFQGNSAPDKSGLPSDRFSAERTGGSVSTLTIQRTQQEDSAVYLCASGQDLATGYGYTFGSGTRLTVV.

The chain links TRBV5-6 to TRBJ2-2; D is ambiguous. Germline CDR1 and CDR2: SGHDT and YYEEEE. The length of the CDR3 is 12 residues. Trimming left V 4 bases short and J 6 bases short, with 7 bases between. As DNA, the CDR3 is TGTGCCAGCAGCCAATGGTCCGGGGAGCTGTTTTTT. Residues: CASSQWSGELFF.

This clonotype was seen repeatedly, ten times or more. This chain joins TRBV6-2 or TRBV6-3 and TRBJ2-6; 7 bases fit TRBD1. Germline V gene lookup returns CDR1 MNHEY and CDR2 SVGEGT. The CDR3 is 16 amino acids. V shed 6 bases and J 0 bases; nucleotides not matched to a gene: 5. CDR3 protein: CASRNRGDSGANVLTF. The DNA for the CDR3 is TGTGCCAGCAGAAACAGGGGCGACTCTGGGGCCAACGTCCTGACTTTC.

This clonotype was recorded many times. This chain links TRBV6-2 or TRBV6-3 with TRBJ2-5; D assignment may be TRBD1 or TRBD2 (5 bases each). Germline V gene sequence: CDR1 MNHEY, CDR2 SVGEGT. The CDR3 runs 13 residues. V shed 0 bases and J shed 6 bases, with 8 bases lying between them. The CDR3 sequence: CASSYSRDQTQYF. CDR3 DNA sequence: TGTGCCAGCAGTTACTCGAGGGACCAGACCCAGTACTTC.

Only a few counts were recorded for this clonotype. Here the CDR3 reads CASSEAITSGISTGELFF. The CDR3 region has the DNA TGTGCCAGCAGTGAAGCTATCACTAGCGGGATATCCACCGGGGAGCTGTTTTTT. The V call is TRBV2, the J call TRBJ2-2; 10 nucleotides align to TRBD2. The CDR3 consists of 18 residues. Germline loops: CDR1 SNHLY, CDR2 FYNNEI. V lost 0 bases to trimming and J lost 4 bases; unmatched junction nucleotides: 8.

The genes are TRBV27 and TRBJ2-7; maybe TRBD2 (6 bases). The ends were cut back, 5 bases at V and 6 bases at J, with 20 bases in the middle. Germline V CDR1 and CDR2: MNHEY, SMNVEV (reference sequence). CDR3 length: 15 residues. The CDR3 DNA reads as TGTGCCAGCAGTAAATTTTCCACCCTGGGGGGCGAGCAGTACTTC. Protein: CASSKFSTLGGEQYF.

This clonotype was found many times. The chain recombines TRBV6-5 with TRBJ2-7; 10 nucleotides agree with TRBD2. CDR1 and CDR2 from the germline V gene are MNHEY and SVGAGI. The CDR3 has 14 residues. Germline trimming cut 6 bases from V and 2 bases from J; bases unmatched to any gene: 4. CDR3 residues: CASSELAGPYEQYF. The CDR3 DNA reads TGTGCCAGCAGCGAACTAGCGGGGCCCTACGAGCAGTACTTC.

This clonotype was counted many times. CDR3 sequence (DNA): TGTGCCAGTAGTCCGACTGTAAACACCGGGGAGCTGTTTTTT. It translates to CASSPTVNTGELFF. This chain uses TRBV19 with TRBJ2-2; D unclear. Germline values: CDR1 LNHDA, CDR2 SQIVND (reference sequence). V was cut by 5 bases and J by 2 bases, with 9 bases left in between. CDR3 length: 14 amino acids.

This clonotype was recorded at least ten times. The chain recombines TRBV6-5 with TRBJ1-1, with D possibly being TRBD1 (5 bases). The CDR3 loop spans 13 amino acids. Trimming removed 2 bases from V and 4 bases from J, with 8 bases in between. Germline CDR1 is MNHEY and CDR2 is SVGAGI. As DNA, the CDR3 is TGTGCCAGCAGTTACCAGGGCTTCACTGAAGCTTTCTTT. Protein sequence: CASSYQGFTEAFF.

The CDR3 DNA reads TGCAGCGTTGAATCTGGAGCCTCTGGAAACACCATATATTTT. Translated, it gives CSVESGASGNTIYF. This sequence joins TRBV29-1 and TRBJ1-3, with D hard to call. The V gene lost 2 bases and the J gene lost 0 bases, with 8 bases spanning the gap. From germline, CDR1 is SQVTM and CDR2 ANQGSEA. There are 14 residues in the CDR3.

This clonotype was observed at least ten times. The junction shows a germline mismatch at one end, possibly a read error. This chain joins TRBV7-9 and TRBJ2-6; no clear D gene. This CDR3 is built from 13 residues. The germline CDR1 and CDR2 sequences are SEHNR and FQNEAQ (reference sequence). The CDR3 region is CASGGSGANVLTF. The CDR3 DNA reads TGTGCCAGCGGTGGGTCTGGAGCCAACGTCCTGACTTTC.

In this sample, this clonotype turned up many times. The chain joins TRBV6-2 or TRBV6-3 to TRBJ2-3; no clear D. Germline assignment: CDR1 MNHEY and CDR2 SVGEGT. V shed 7 bases and J shed 6 bases, with 14 bases lying between them. This CDR3 spans 13 amino acids. This CDR3 is CASNWALRDTQYF. CDR3 coding DNA: TGTGCCAGCAACTGGGCTCTAAGGGATACGCAGTATTTT.

This clonotype appeared many times. This chain joins TRBV28 and TRBJ1-2, with a weak D call TRBD1 (5 bases). Germline lookup yields CDR1 MDHEN and CDR2 SYDVKM. The CDR3 has 13 residues. V was clipped by 3 bases and J by 2 bases, with 7 bases between them. The DNA for the CDR3 is TGTGCCAGCAGTTTGGGGGGAAACTATGGCTACACCTTC. Encoded protein: CASSLGGNYGYTF.